The rows below give T cell receptor beta chains drawn from one sample of a study of breast tumors, draining lymph nodes, adjacent tissues. TCRdb processed the multiplex PCR reads anew with MiXCR; each CDR3 protein has one entry. The sample carries some 52,000 distinct CDR3 sequences, 35% to 50% recorded once. Source material: breast tumor tissue. These receptors were obtained from a female donor with breast cancer. Some clones in this sample may be carry-over from other donors' samples. The CDR3 runs from the conserved cysteine through the conserved F or W. D genes are given only for firm matches. Some rows mark clone size as missing; the rest say once, few, many or name a class of expanded clone.

d_gene,j_gene,abundance,v_gene,CDR3aa,CDR3nt
.,TRBJ2-1,many,TRBV7-8,CASSSYTNEQFF,TGTGCCAGCAGCTCGTATACAAATGAGCAGTTCTTC
TRBD1,TRBJ1-2,.,TRBV19,CASSPGSPRGYYGYTF,TGTGCCAGTAGCCCGGGGTCTCCCAGGGGGTACTATGGCTACACCTTC
.,TRBJ2-5,once,TRBV4-3,CASSQDQGHYQETQYF,TGCGCCAGCAGCCAAGATCAGGGGCACTACCAAGAGACCCAGTACTTC
.,TRBJ2-7,.,TRBV11-2,CASSLAAGVPSSYEQYF,TGTGCCAGCAGCTTAGCGGCTGGCGTACCTTCGTCCTACGAGCAGTACTTC
TRBD2,TRBJ2-3,many,TRBV10-1,CASSDGTSGSTDTQYF,TGCGCCAGCAGTGACGGGACTAGCGGGAGTACAGATACGCAGTATTTT
TRBD1,TRBJ1-6,many,TRBV5-1,CASSPDPPDRATDSPLHF,TGCGCCAGCAGCCCAGACCCCCCTGACAGGGCAACCGATTCACCCCTCCACTTT
.,TRBJ2-7,many,TRBV10-3,CAISESITEQYF,TGTGCCATCAGTGAGTCGATCACCGAGCAGTACTTC
.,TRBJ2-5,medium-sized,TRBV5-1,CASSLEAGGGTQYF,TGCGCCAGCAGCTTGGAGGCAGGCGGAGGGACCCAGTACTTC
.,TRBJ2-5,.,TRBV20-1,CSARWVGETQYF,TGCAGTGCTAGATGGGTAGGGGAGACCCAGTACTTC
TRBD1,TRBJ1-1,many,TRBV14,CASSLDRVSEAFF,TGTGCCAGCAGCCTCGACAGGGTCTCTGAAGCTTTCTTT
.,TRBJ1-4,many,TRBV12-3/TRBV12-4,CASGPGGSVEKLFF,TGTGCCAGCGGGCCCGGTGGCTCGGTCGAAAAACTGTTTTTT
TRBD1,TRBJ2-7,many,TRBV3-1,CASSQAGTGGYEQYF,TGTGCCAGCAGCCAGGCCGGGACAGGGGGCTACGAGCAGTACTTC
.,TRBJ1-3,.,TRBV5-5,CAGSLAEINTIYF,TGTGCCGGCAGCTTGGCGGAAATAAACACCATATATTTT
.,TRBJ1-3,many,TRBV2,CASSERQTTTIYF,TGTGCCAGCAGTGAACGTCAGACGACCACCATATATTTT
.,TRBJ2-7,many,TRBV19,CASSTSTGTYEQYF,TGTGCCAGTAGTACCTCGACAGGTACCTACGAGCAGTACTTC
TRBD1,TRBJ1-6,.,TRBV15,CATSKDRGHGSPLHF,TGTGCCACCAGTAAAGACAGGGGGCACGGTTCACCCCTCCACTTT
TRBD2,TRBJ2-5,many,TRBV2,CASSASGQETQYF,TGTGCCAGCAGTGCTAGCGGGCAAGAGACCCAGTACTTC
.,TRBJ2-7,.,TRBV7-9,CASSPRGRSYEQYF,TGTGCCAGCAGCCCCCGGGGCAGAAGCTACGAGCAGTACTTC
.,TRBJ1-2,.,TRBV4-3,CASSQEGRYGYTF,TGCGCCAGCAGCCAAGAGGGTCGCTATGGCTACACCTTC
TRBD2,TRBJ2-5,many,TRBV7-9,CASSLWGGNQETQYF,TGTGCCAGCAGCCTCTGGGGGGGAAACCAAGAGACCCAGTACTTC
.,TRBJ1-4,.,TRBV19,CASSVSSTNEKLFF,TGTGCCAGTAGCGTTAGCTCAACTAATGAAAAGCTGTTTTTT
.,TRBJ2-7,.,TRBV20-1,CSASSLSRYPYEQYF,TGCAGTGCCAGCAGCTTAAGCAGATACCCCTACGAGCAGTACTTC
TRBD1,TRBJ1-2,.,TRBV2,CASRQGAGIGYTF,TGTGCCAGCAGACAGGGGGCAGGGATAGGCTACACCTTC
.,TRBJ2-2,.,TRBV7-6,CASSRDPNTGELFF,TGTGCCAGCAGCAGGGACCCGAACACCGGGGAGCTGTTTTTT
.,TRBJ1-2,many,TRBV29-1,CSVEAAGVNYGYTF,TGCAGCGTTGAAGCGGCAGGGGTGAACTATGGCTACACCTTC
TRBD2,TRBJ2-3,many,TRBV27,CASSGLAGGLSQYF,TGTGCCAGCAGCGGACTAGCGGGAGGTCTCTCGCAGTATTTT
TRBD2,TRBJ2-3,once,TRBV10-1,CASSETSGRGVTQYF,TGCGCCAGCAGTGAGACTAGCGGGAGAGGTGTTACGCAGTATTTT